Listed below are T cell receptor beta chains from one sample, sequenced in a study of cytomegalovirus exposure and HLA in healthy donors. The assay was immunoSEQ multiplex PCR, and TCRdb's table has in-frame clones only and misses some. The sample includes some 150,000 clones. The specimen sequenced was PBMCs. Source of these receptors: a woman under 30 in good health and CMV-seronegative. CDR3s include the opening cysteine and the closing phenylalanine or tryptophan. D genes are given only for firm matches.

TRBJ2-1 | . | TRBV2 | CASIPIGSSHYGHEQFF | TGTGCCAGCATCCCGATAGGATCTAGCCACTACGGCCATGAGCAGTTCTTC
TRBJ2-5 | . | TRBV4-1 | CASSPLPIETQYF | TGCGCCAGCAGCCCACTGCCCATAGAGACCCAGTACTTC
TRBJ2-7 | . | TRBV5-4 | CASSKDSYSYEQYF | TGTGCCAGCAGCAAGGACTCTTATTCCTACGAGCAGTACTTC
TRBJ2-4 | . | TRBV12-5 | CASGPNRGNIQYF | TGTGCTAGTGGTCCTAACCGAGGAAACATTCAGTACTTC
TRBJ2-2 | TRBD2 | TRBV6-5 | CASSYSGLPNTGELFF | TGTGCCAGCAGTTACTCGGGACTACCAAACACCGGGGAGCTGTTTTTT
TRBJ1-1 | TRBD1 | TRBV6-6 | CASSSPGTGNTEAFF | TGTGCCAGCAGTTCACCTGGGACAGGTAACACTGAAGCTTTCTTT
TRBJ2-1 | TRBD2 | TRBV5-1 | CASSLRAGGIVDEQFF | TGCGCCAGCAGCCTTAGAGCGGGGGGGATTGTCGATGAGCAGTTCTTC
TRBJ2-5 | . | TRBV7-2 | CASSTQSSYQETQYF | TGTGCCAGCAGCACCCAATCTAGTTACCAAGAGACCCAGTACTTC
TRBJ1-1 | TRBD1 | TRBV19 | CASSILDRATDLAEAFF | TGTGCCAGTAGTATACTTGACAGGGCCACGGACCTTGCTGAAGCTTTCTTT
TRBJ1-2 | . | TRBV18 | CASSPTDPKVVGYTF | TGTGCCAGCTCACCGACAGACCCTAAGGTTGTTGGCTACACCTTC
TRBJ2-5 | . | TRBV5-6 | CASSDYKVQETQYF | TGTGCCAGCAGCGACTACAAGGTCCAAGAGACCCAGTACTTC
TRBJ2-5 | TRBD2 | TRBV10-3 | CAISPGTSEETQYF | TGTGCCATCAGTCCCGGGACTAGTGAGGAGACCCAGTACTTC
TRBJ2-1 | . | TRBV19 | CASSIAPASANEQFF | TGTGCCAGTAGTATAGCCCCCGCTAGCGCCAATGAGCAGTTCTTC
TRBJ2-7 | . | TRBV6-1 | CASSGEQYF | TGTGCCAGCAGCGGCGAGCAGTACTTC
TRBJ2-1 | . | TRBV25-1 | CASRGERSYNEQFF | TGTGCCAGCCGCGGGGAGCGGAGCTACAATGAGCAGTTCTTC
TRBJ1-2 | TRBD1 | TRBV28 | CASRLARTGKNYGYTF | TGTGCCAGCAGGCTCGCTAGGACAGGGAAGAACTATGGCTACACCTTC
TRBJ2-1 | . | TRBV11-1 | CASSLGVQDGNEQFF | TGTGCCAGCAGCTTAGGGGTCCAGGATGGCAATGAGCAGTTCTTC
TRBJ2-5 | . | TRBV28 | CASSLAYQETQYF | TGTGCCAGCAGTCTAGCGTACCAAGAGACCCAGTACTTC
TRBJ2-1 | TRBD2 | TRBV4-1 | CASSRGSYNEQFF | TGCGCCAGCAGCCGCGGGAGTTACAATGAGCAGTTCTTC
TRBJ2-1 | . | TRBV11-3 | CASSTGHTYNEQFF | TGTGCCAGCAGCACCGGACATACCTACAATGAGCAGTTCTTC
TRBJ2-1 | TRBD2 | TRBV5-1 | CASSLGLAGDNEQFF | TGCGCCAGCAGCTTGGGACTAGCGGGAGACAATGAGCAGTTCTTC
TRBJ2-5 | TRBD1 | TRBV7-9 | CASSLSPGGLETQYF | TGTGCCAGCAGCTTATCTCCAGGGGGTTTAGAGACCCAGTACTTC
TRBJ2-1 | . | TRBV7-8 | CASSLLAAEQFF | TGTGCCAGCAGCCTACTAGCAGCTGAGCAGTTCTTC
TRBJ2-3 | TRBD1 | TRBV11-2 | CASSPGQTTDTQYF | TGTGCCAGCAGCCCGGGACAGACCACAGATACGCAGTATTTT
TRBJ1-4 | TRBD1 | TRBV5-8 | CASSTGSVTNEKLFF | TGTGCCAGCTCGACAGGGTCAGTAACTAATGAAAAACTGTTTTTT
TRBJ1-4 | TRBD1 | TRBV19 | CASSTGTGHEKLFF | TGTGCCAGTAGTACCGGGACAGGGCACGAAAAACTGTTTTTT
TRBJ2-7 | TRBD2 | TRBV7-2 | CASSFVSGREYEQYF | TGTGCCAGCAGCTTCGTCAGCGGGAGGGAATACGAGCAGTACTTC
TRBJ2-3 | . | TRBV11-1 | CASSRKAGTYTDTQYF | TGTGCCAGCAGCCGAAAGGCCGGGACTTACACAGATACGCAGTATTTT
TRBJ2-5 | . | TRBV25-1 | CASRGGTQYF | TGTGCCAGCCGCGGCGGGACCCAGTACTTC
TRBJ1-2 | . | TRBV30 | CAWSVSGVNYGYTF | TGTGCCTGGAGTGTATCAGGTGTGAACTATGGCTACACCTTC
TRBJ1-1 | . | TRBV7-2 | CASSLGGGYTEAFF | TGTGCCAGCAGCTTAGGCGGGGGATATACTGAAGCTTTCTTT
TRBJ2-1 | . | TRBV9 | CASSAPIGSGYNEQFF | TGTGCCAGCAGCGCCCCGATCGGGTCTGGCTACAATGAGCAGTTCTTC
TRBJ1-1 | . | TRBV5-1 | CASSLTPNTEAFF | TGCGCCAGCAGCCTGACACCGAACACTGAAGCTTTCTTT
TRBJ1-5 | . | TRBV6-1 | CASSSGQPQHF | TGTGCCAGCAGCTCGGGTCAGCCCCAGCATTTT
TRBJ2-7 | TRBD1 | TRBV6-6 | CASSFPGQGGYEQYF | TGTGCCAGCAGTTTCCCGGGACAGGGGGGGTACGAGCAGTACTTC
TRBJ1-1 | TRBD1 | TRBV7-8 | CASSLRGFGTATEAFF | TGTGCCAGCAGCTTAAGGGGTTTTGGGACAGCCACTGAAGCTTTCTTT
TRBJ1-2 | TRBD1 | TRBV5-4 | CASRLGTGDGYTF | TGTGCCAGCAGACTGGGGACAGGGGATGGCTACACCTTC